A single sample gave rise to the 19 T cell receptor beta chains below, sequenced in a study of blood T cell repertoires in COVID-19. The protocol was immunoSEQ multiplex PCR, while the TCRdb copy is restricted to in-frame clones and leaves out a portion. The sample holds more than 200,000 clones, roughly 80% seen once. The sample consisted of peripheral blood. Every receptor here comes from an older man with acute or convalescent COVID-19.

V is TRBV24-1 and J is TRBJ1-1; 8 bases agree with TRBD1. Germline V gene sequence: CDR1 KGHDR, CDR2 SFDVKD. The CDR3 is 15 residues long. V trimming: 6 bases; J trimming: 2 bases; junction bases outside the gene matches: 7. The CDR3 loop is CATSPRGPRNTEAFF. CDR3 bases: TGTGCCACCAGTCCCAGGGGGCCGAGAAACACTGAAGCTTTCTTT.

The J gene is TRBJ2-5, the V gene TRBV19, with a weak D call TRBD1 (8 bases). This CDR3 is built from 14 residues. V gave up 4 bases and J gave up 4 bases, with 13 bases separating them. In germline, CDR1 is LNHDA, CDR2 SQIVND (reference sequence). CDR3 loop: CASSTTGGGETQYF. The CDR3 region has the DNA TGTGCCAGTAGTACTACAGGGGGGGGAGAGACCCAGTACTTC.

The chain is built from TRBV30 and TRBJ1-5; D uncertain. CDR1 is GTSNPN and CDR2 is SVGIG in the germline V gene (reference sequence). Trimming took off 2 bases at V and 0 bases at J, with 8 bases between the two ends. CDR3 length equals 14 residues. The CDR3 is CAWSTAVSNQPQHF. As DNA, the CDR3 is TGTGCCTGGAGTACTGCTGTTAGCAATCAGCCCCAGCATTTT.

The chain combines TRBV5-6 with TRBJ1-3; D gene unclear. V dropped 2 bases and J dropped 0 bases, with 12 bases sitting between them. The germline V gene has CDR1 SGHDT and CDR2 YYEEEE. CDR3 size: 16 residues. CDR3 sequence reads: CASSLFAPPSGNTIYF. The CDR3 DNA is TGTGCCAGCAGCTTATTCGCGCCCCCCTCTGGAAACACCATATATTTT.

The chain links TRBV4-2 to TRBJ1-4; D is unclear. The CDR3 contains 15 residues. Germline V gene lookup returns CDR1 LGHNA and CDR2 YNFKEQ. The V gene lost 5 bases and the J gene lost 7 bases, with 17 bases spanning the gap. CDR3 sequence: CASSSPPGQVEKLFF. The CDR3 coding sequence is TGTGCCAGCAGCTCCCCCCCGGGTCAAGTTGAAAAACTGTTTTTT.

The chain uses TRBV27 and TRBJ2-7; no reliable D call. Germline V gives CDR1 MNHEY, CDR2 SMNVEV (reference sequence). CDR3 size: 11 residues. The V end lost 5 bases, the J end lost 6 bases, and 8 bases lay between the germline ends. CDR3 protein: CASSLFFEQYF. Written as DNA, the CDR3 is TGTGCCAGCAGTCTTTTCTTCGAGCAGTACTTC.

J is TRBJ1-6 and V is TRBV27; 8 bases are shared with TRBD1. Germline V gene sequence: CDR1 MNHEY, CDR2 SMNVEV (reference sequence). The CDR3 has 16 residues. Germline trimming cut 6 bases from V and 5 bases from J; bases unmatched to any gene: 9. The CDR3 reads CASRPLDRGDNSPLHF. The CDR3 nucleotides read TGTGCCAGCAGGCCCCTAGACAGGGGAGATAATTCACCCCTCCACTTT.

The chain is built from TRBV2 and TRBJ1-2; possible D gene TRBD1, 6 bases. The V end lost 4 bases, the J end lost 12 bases, and 12 bases lay between the germline ends. The germline V gene has CDR1 SNHLY and CDR2 FYNNEI. This CDR3 has 11 amino acids. DNA of the CDR3: TGTGCCAGCAGTGTACACAGGGCGAACACCTTC. Amino acids: CASSVHRANTF. The full variable domain, in which reference TRBV2 and TRBJ1-2 provide the parts outside the CDR3, is EPEVTQTPSHQVTQMGQEVILRCVPISNHLYFYWYRQILGQKVEFLVSFYNNEISEKSEIFDDQFSVERPDGSNFTLKIRSTKLEDSAMYFCASSVHRANTFGSGTRLTVV.

This chain connects TRBV5-1 to TRBJ1-4; 7 bases match TRBD1. CDR1 is SGHRS, CDR2 YFSETQ, per germline. The CDR3 runs 16 residues. V lost 1 base, J lost 4 bases, and 7 bases stayed unmatched. CDR3 coding DNA: TGCGCCAGCAGCTTGCCCCAGGGGGTGGGTAATGAAAAACTGTTTTTT. It encodes CASSLPQGVGNEKLFF.

On this clone itself: Its ends do not fully match the called genes, so a read error is possible. V usage is TRBV12-5 and J usage is TRBJ1-5; 10 bases align to TRBD1. This CDR3 comprises 15 residues. Germline V gene sequence: CDR1 LGHNT, CDR2 FRNRAP. This chain's CDR3 is CASASPTGGNQPQHF. The CDR3 DNA follows: TGTGCTAGTGCCTCCCCGACAGGGGGCAACCAGCCCCAGCATTTT.

V gene TRBV5-4 combines with J gene TRBJ2-6, with TRBD1 as a possible D gene (6 bases). This CDR3 has 17 residues. V dropped 5 bases and J dropped 4 bases, with 19 bases sitting between them. Germline-derived CDR1 and CDR2 are SGHNT and YYREEE (reference sequence). CDR3 protein: CASRAASRTAGANVLTF. The DNA of the CDR3 is TGTGCCAGCAGGGCGGCTAGCCGGACAGCCGGGGCCAACGTCCTGACTTTC.

This chain connects TRBV7-2 to TRBJ2-7; 12 bases are shared with TRBD2. CDR3 length equals 15 residues. Per germline, CDR1 SGHTA and CDR2 FQGNSA. V lost 1 base, J lost 7 bases, and 5 bases stayed unmatched. The CDR3 DNA reads as TGTGCCAGCAGCTTAGGACTAGCGGGGGTCTGGGAGCAGTACTTC. It codes for CASSLGLAGVWEQYF.

V is TRBV27 and J is TRBJ1-3, with D maybe TRBD1 (5 bases). The CDR3 runs to 16 residues. Germline V gives CDR1 MNHEY, CDR2 SMNVEV (reference sequence). V was shortened by 5 bases and J by 2 bases, with 16 bases between the two germline ends. CDR3 in amino acids: CASSPTAGRPGNTIYF. The CDR3 DNA follows: TGTGCCAGCAGTCCCACCGCAGGGCGTCCTGGAAACACCATATATTTT.

The chain recombines TRBV28 with TRBJ1-4; a possible D gene is TRBD1 (5 bases). V lost 7 bases, J lost 8 bases, and 14 bases lay in between. Germline CDR1 is MDHEN and CDR2 is SYDVKM. The CDR3 sequence is 13 residues long. The CDR3 loop reads CASKWGGREKLFF. The CDR3 DNA sequence: TGTGCCAGCAAATGGGGCGGAAGGGAAAAACTGTTTTTT.

The chain recombines TRBV18 with TRBJ2-3, with 9 bases fitting TRBD1. This CDR3 is built from 16 residues. Germline assignment: CDR1 KGHSH and CDR2 LQKENI. Trimming cost V 1 base and J 7 bases; bases outside gene matches: 9. CDR3 nucleotides: TGTGCCAGCTCACCACGAGGACAGGGGACGGGTAATACGCAGTATTTT. Amino acid sequence: CASSPRGQGTGNTQYF. The full variable domain, its missing parts supplied by reference TRBV18 and TRBJ2-3, is NAGVMQNPRHLVRRRGQEARLRCSPMKGHSHVYWYRQLPEEGLKFMVYLQKENIIDESGMPKERFSAEFPKEGPSILRIQQVVRGDSAAYFCASSPRGQGTGNTQYFGPGTRLTVL.

The chain has TRBV18 and TRBJ2-7; a possible D gene is TRBD2 (5 bases). V was clipped by 6 bases and J by 2 bases, with 17 bases between them. The CDR3 is 15 amino acids. Germline values: CDR1 KGHSH, CDR2 LQKENI. The CDR3 DNA is TGTGCCAGCTCTCAGAGCCCGACTATGACCTACGAGCAGTACTTC. This encodes CASSQSPTMTYEQYF.

The chain couples TRBV6-5 to TRBJ1-6; weak D call: TRBD1 (5 bases). V lost 6 bases and J lost 10, with 10 bases in between. The CDR3 sequence is 12 residues long. Germline V gene data show CDR1 as MNHEY and CDR2 as SVGAGI. CDR3 DNA sequence: TGTGCCAGCAGCCGGGGGAGGTCACCCCTCCACTTT. This encodes CASSRGRSPLHF.

The chain combines TRBV11-2 with TRBJ2-1; D call uncertain. CDR1 is SGHAT and CDR2 is FQNNGV in the germline V gene. V lost 0 bases to trimming and J lost 8 bases, with 11 bases between them. This CDR3 is built from 14 residues. The CDR3, as DNA: TGTGCCAGCAGCTTAGATATTAGCATGGATGAGCAGTTCTTC. Its translation: CASSLDISMDEQFF.

This clone was detected only a few times. A read error may be the cause here, since a much bigger clone is one base away. This chain connects TRBV28 to TRBJ1-2; D unclear. Germline V gives CDR1 MDHEN, CDR2 SYDVKM. V was cut by 8 bases and J by 4 bases, with 5 bases left in between. The CDR3 totals 10 residues. Here the CDR3 reads CASGPYGYTF. The CDR3 region has the DNA TGTGCCAGCGGGCCCTATGGCTACACCTTC.